Listed below are T cell receptor beta chains from one sample, sequenced in a study of blood T cell repertoires in COVID-19. TCRdb keeps only in-frame clones here, not all; method: immunoSEQ multiplex PCR. The sample carries 100,000 to 120,000 clones, roughly 88% recorded once. Input material: peripheral blood. Source of these receptors: a human donor in a cohort sampled during active COVID-19. Each CDR3 is given with its conserved first and last residue. Each record gives: clone size, J gene, V gene, D gene, CDR3 protein. D genes are given only for firm matches. Where a row states a size, it is once, few, many or the class of an expanded clone; other rows omit it.

size: .; J: TRBJ2-7; V: TRBV11-2; D: .; CDR3: CASSLRGTTLSLEQYF
size: .; J: TRBJ2-7; V: TRBV6-5; D: TRBD1; CDR3: CASSLDRAYEQYF
size: .; J: TRBJ1-2; V: TRBV6-5; D: TRBD1; CDR3: CASSPNRGTDYGYTF
size: .; J: TRBJ2-7; V: TRBV18; D: TRBD1; CDR3: CASSPTGQGYEQYF
size: .; J: TRBJ2-1; V: TRBV9; D: TRBD2; CDR3: CASSVTLAGDNEQFF
size: .; J: TRBJ2-3; V: TRBV6-5; D: .; CDR3: CASSYSPGVDTQYF
size: .; J: TRBJ2-7; V: TRBV6-7; D: .; CDR3: CASNLRGDAYEQYF
size: .; J: TRBJ1-1; V: TRBV6-5; D: TRBD1; CDR3: CASTGQKNTEAFF
size: .; J: TRBJ1-1; V: TRBV12-5; D: .; CDR3: CASGFDRLEAFF
size: .; J: TRBJ2-7; V: TRBV5-1; D: .; CDR3: CASSLGSETYEQYF
size: .; J: TRBJ2-7; V: TRBV5-1; D: .; CDR3: CASSLYGGSYEQYF
size: .; J: TRBJ2-1; V: TRBV28; D: TRBD2; CDR3: CASSLSGAGGNEQFF
size: .; J: TRBJ1-1; V: TRBV25-1; D: .; CDR3: CASSELAGITEAFF
size: few; J: TRBJ1-2; V: TRBV5-4; D: TRBD1; CDR3: CASSLTKGARDGYTF
size: .; J: TRBJ2-1; V: TRBV19; D: TRBD1; CDR3: CASSIDRGNEQFF
size: .; J: TRBJ2-1; V: TRBV9; D: TRBD1; CDR3: CASSVLSTGDNEQFF
size: .; J: TRBJ1-1; V: TRBV4-1; D: TRBD1; CDR3: CASSPDRGNTEAFF
size: .; J: TRBJ2-5; V: TRBV30; D: TRBD1; CDR3: CAWDPGQGYQETQYF
size: few; J: TRBJ1-5; V: TRBV9; D: .; CDR3: CASSVGQGSNQPQHF
size: .; J: TRBJ2-7; V: TRBV6-5; D: .; CDR3: CASVGGGVGEQYF
size: .; J: TRBJ2-5; V: TRBV19; D: .; CDR3: CASSIGLRETQYF
size: .; J: TRBJ1-2; V: TRBV28; D: TRBD1; CDR3: CASKLQGARDGYTF
size: .; J: TRBJ2-7; V: TRBV29-1; D: .; CDR3: CSVEKRDSYEQYF
size: once; J: TRBJ2-2; V: TRBV4-1; D: TRBD1; CDR3: CASSQGVGGYTGELFF
size: .; J: TRBJ2-1; V: TRBV4-1; D: TRBD2; CDR3: CASSPSLLAGIYNEQFF
size: .; J: TRBJ1-1; V: TRBV3-1/TRBV3-2; D: .; CDR3: CASSPLAGDRAFF
size: .; J: TRBJ1-1; V: TRBV7-3; D: TRBD1; CDR3: CASSTIQGTEAFF
size: .; J: TRBJ2-1; V: TRBV7-9; D: TRBD1; CDR3: CASTRDRGYNEQFF
size: .; J: TRBJ1-2; V: TRBV3-1/TRBV3-2; D: .; CDR3: CASSQRAWNYGYTF
size: few; J: TRBJ2-7; V: TRBV5-4; D: TRBD1; CDR3: CASSPQGAYEQYF
size: .; J: TRBJ1-1; V: TRBV18; D: TRBD1; CDR3: CASSPGQGFNTEAFF
size: .; J: TRBJ2-7; V: TRBV29-1; D: .; CDR3: CSVEDSQSYEQYF
size: .; J: TRBJ2-3; V: TRBV30; D: TRBD2; CDR3: CAWSGGLIAGGTDTQYF
size: .; J: TRBJ2-1; V: TRBV19; D: .; CDR3: CASSIGEYNEQFF
size: .; J: TRBJ2-3; V: TRBV6-6; D: .; CDR3: CASGTGEVTDTQYF
size: once; J: TRBJ1-4; V: TRBV6-6; D: .; CDR3: CASGRDNEKLFF
size: .; J: TRBJ1-2; V: TRBV19; D: TRBD1; CDR3: CASTHGQGNGYTF
size: few; J: TRBJ2-3; V: TRBV19; D: .; CDR3: CATDGGGTDTQYF
size: .; J: TRBJ1-1; V: TRBV5-5; D: .; CDR3: CASSVTGMAEAFF
size: .; J: TRBJ1-1; V: TRBV29-1; D: TRBD1; CDR3: CSGGQGRTEAFF
size: .; J: TRBJ1-2; V: TRBV29-1; D: TRBD1; CDR3: CSVTQRQGHYGYTF
size: .; J: TRBJ1-2; V: TRBV3-1/TRBV3-2; D: .; CDR3: CASSQVDGGVGGYTF
size: .; J: TRBJ2-5; V: TRBV18; D: .; CDR3: CASSPRTAKETQYF